The source of this T cell receptor (beta chain) is a study of blood T cell repertoires in COVID-19. Across the whole study: Acute-phase and convalescent COVID-19 samples originated in the United States, Italy and Spain. PBMCs, B-cell-depleted T cells, or T cells were the source of the cDNA or gDNA that made up the material.

The V gene's germline CDR1 is SSHAT and CDR2 FNYEAQ (reference sequence). CDR3 size: 14 residues. V shed 4 bases, J shed 9 bases, and the junction held 10 bases outside the gene matches. In the study's own analysis: Amplification with reference gene primers provided the estimates of nucleated cell counts. Profiled with immunoSEQ multiplex PCR; TCRdb holds only in-frame clones, not every one. The V and J calls and the clone size are those of that table, but D and trimming were determined from the DNA. The table has about 230,000 clones, 80% to 90% seen once. Material for sequencing was peripheral blood. This sequence joins TRBV7-7 and TRBJ2-5, with TRBD1 identical over 8 bases. This TCR was sampled from a man aged 40-49 years with acute or convalescent COVID-19. The CDR3 sequence is CASSSDRDGSAQYF. The DNA of the CDR3 is TGTGCCAGCAGCTCGGACAGGGACGGTTCGGCCCAGTACTTC.